A selection of T cell receptor beta chains follows, all from one sample in a study of vaccination effects on CD4 cells after COVID-19. Assay used: immunoSEQ multiplex PCR; TCRdb lists only in-frame clones, some missing. This sample carries approximately 82,000 clones, about 70% of them seen once, and the ten largest clones take around 1.5%. Their antigens remain unidentified. The sequencing here drew on CD4+ T cells from PBMCs cultured with HCoV-229E spike peptides, taken before COVID-19 vaccination. The source is a human donor who received a COVID-19 vaccine. Both conserved end residues are part of each CDR3. The order of the fields is J gene, V gene, clone size, D gene, CDR3 DNA, CDR3 protein. The D gene is left open where the match is weak. The size entry is marked missing in some rows and otherwise reads once, few, many or a size class.

TRBJ1-2 TRBV5-1 NA NA TGCGCCAGCAGCTTGTCTGGGGGTATGAGCTACACCTTC CASSLSGGMSYTF
TRBJ2-1 TRBV3-1/TRBV3-2 NA TRBD1 TGTGCCAGCAGCCGCACGGACAGGGTCGATGAGCAGTTCTTC CASSRTDRVDEQFF
TRBJ2-1 TRBV27 few NA TGTGCCAGCTATTCTATCCGGGACTCAAAGTCGGGTGAGCAGTTCTTC CASYSIRDSKSGEQFF
TRBJ2-5 TRBV6-5 NA TRBD1 TGTGCCAGCAGACTCGGGACAGGGGGGTCGGACTTC CASRLGTGGSDF
TRBJ2-5 TRBV7-2 NA NA TGTGCCAGCAGCTCCTTCGGGCTACAAGAGACCCAGTACTTC CASSSFGLQETQYF
TRBJ2-1 TRBV23-1 NA NA TGCGCCAGCAGTCTATCGGCAGGGGATCGAGCGGGGAATGAGCAGTTCTTC CASSLSAGDRAGNEQFF
TRBJ2-1 TRBV24-1 NA NA TGTGCCACCAGTGAAAGGGAGTCCTACAATGAGCAGTTCTTC CATSERESYNEQFF
TRBJ1-5 TRBV6-1 NA NA TGTGCCAGCAGTGAAGCGCTGGTAAGGGGGAGCAATCAGCCCCAGCATTTT CASSEALVRGSNQPQHF
TRBJ2-4 TRBV7-2 NA NA TGTGCCAGCAGCCCAACACTAGCCAAAAACATTCAGTACTTC CASSPTLAKNIQYF
TRBJ1-2 TRBV5-1 NA NA TGCGCCAGCAACCAGGGATCAGGGTATGGCTACACCTTC CASNQGSGYGYTF
TRBJ2-2 TRBV7-2 NA NA TGTGCCAGCAGCTTATCCGGGGCAGGGACGCGGGCCGGGGAGCTGTTTTTT CASSLSGAGTRAGELFF
TRBJ1-6 TRBV19 once NA TGTGCCAGTAGTATCTTCGCGGACAGCCCTATTCCCCTCCACTTT CASSIFADSPIPLHF
TRBJ1-1 TRBV2 NA TRBD1 TGTGCCAGCAGTGAAGCTCCGGCAGGGGGACGGGCTTTCTTT CASSEAPAGGRAFF
TRBJ2-2 TRBV5-6 NA TRBD2 TGTGCCAGCAGCTCAGGACTAGCGGGGGGGCCGAGAACCGGGGAGCTGTTTTTT CASSSGLAGGPRTGELFF
TRBJ2-5 TRBV24-1 NA NA TGTGCCACCAGTGATGCCACAGGAATCCAAATTCAAGAGACCCAGTACTTC CATSDATGIQIQETQYF
TRBJ1-6 TRBV5-1 few TRBD1 TGCGCCAGCAGCTTGGAGGGGGCTAATTCACCCCTCCACTTT CASSLEGANSPLHF
TRBJ2-2 TRBV19 few TRBD1 TGTGCCAGTACCAGAACCGGACAGGGAATCACCGGGGAGCTGTTTTTT CASTRTGQGITGELFF
TRBJ1-3 TRBV21-1 once NA TGTGCCAGCAGCAAACCCCTACGGGGCAAGGCTGGAAACACCATATATTTT CASSKPLRGKAGNTIYF
TRBJ1-2 TRBV5-1 NA NA TGCGCCAGCAGCTTCCTCAAGGGTGGCGGGAACTATGGCTACACCTTC CASSFLKGGGNYGYTF
TRBJ2-4 TRBV7-3 NA NA TGTGCCAGCAGCTTAACTATAGGAAAAGGCAAAAACATTCAGTACTTC CASSLTIGKGKNIQYF
TRBJ1-1 TRBV10-2 once NA TGCGCCAGCAGCTCCGGGACTGGTGCTCCGGCGGTGACTGAAGCTTTCTTT CASSSGTGAPAVTEAFF
TRBJ2-5 TRBV28 NA TRBD1 TGTGCCAGCAGTTCGGGGACAGGGGGCAGAGAGACCCAGTACTTC CASSSGTGGRETQYF
TRBJ1-1 TRBV5-1 NA NA TGCGCCAGCACCCCCGAGGCAGATCTGAACACTGAAGCTTTCTTT CASTPEADLNTEAFF
TRBJ1-1 TRBV6-6 once TRBD1 TGTGCCAGCAGGTTGACAGGGGGGAACACTGAAGCTTTCTTT CASRLTGGNTEAFF
TRBJ2-5 TRBV5-1 NA NA TGCGCCAGCAGCCCGCCAGGCAACCAAGAGACCCAGTACTTC CASSPPGNQETQYF
TRBJ2-2 TRBV7-3 NA NA TGTGCCAGCAGCTCCGGCGGCCCCTTGTCAGGCGGGGAGCTGTTTTTT CASSSGGPLSGGELFF
TRBJ1-2 TRBV7-2 once NA TGTGCCAGCAGCCCCGGACAGAACTATGGCTACACCTTC CASSPGQNYGYTF
TRBJ1-6 TRBV4-1 NA NA TGCGCCAGCAGCCATCCCGGACAGTATAATTCACCCCTCCACTTT CASSHPGQYNSPLHF
TRBJ1-6 TRBV3-1/TRBV3-2 NA NA TGTGCCATAGGCCGGGTCCTAATTGGGCCCCTCCACTTT CAIGRVLIGPLHF
TRBJ2-1 TRBV12-5 NA NA TGTGCTAGTGGTTTGGTACAGGACGGACAGTTAGTGCCCTACAATGAGCAGTTCTTC CASGLVQDGQLVPYNEQFF
TRBJ1-5 TRBV6-1 NA NA TGTGCCAGCAGTGGGGAGTCAGGGCTGGTTCGTCAGCCCCAGCATTTT CASSGESGLVRQPQHF
TRBJ1-1 TRBV6-5 few NA TGTGCCAGCAGTTCGCAGCTCCTGGGGAACACTGAAGCTTTCTTT CASSSQLLGNTEAFF
TRBJ2-1 TRBV6-6 NA NA TGTGCCAGCAGTTCCCGAACTTCCGACAGGACTCCGTTCTTC CASSSRTSDRTPFF
TRBJ1-6 TRBV9 NA NA TGTGCCAGCAGCCCCCACTGGACAGCTAATTCACCCCTCCACTTT CASSPHWTANSPLHF
TRBJ1-1 TRBV9 once NA TGTGCCAGCAGCGTAGATTGGAACACTGAAGCTTTCTTT CASSVDWNTEAFF
TRBJ1-5 TRBV4-1 NA NA TGCGCCAGCAGCCAAGAAGCCAGGGAGATTCAGCCCCAGCATTTT CASSQEAREIQPQHF
TRBJ2-5 TRBV12-5 NA NA TGTGCTAGTGGTTTGATCCACGACGGGGTAGTAATTGGGGAGACCCAGTACTTC CASGLIHDGVVIGETQYF
TRBJ2-5 TRBV6-5 NA NA TGTGCCAGCAGTTTCCTACCTTCGGGGGAGACCCAGTACTTC CASSFLPSGETQYF
TRBJ1-6 TRBV3-1/TRBV3-2 NA TRBD1 TGTGCCAGCAGCCTCGGACAGGGGAATTCACCCCTCCACTTT CASSLGQGNSPLHF
TRBJ1-3 TRBV7-2 NA TRBD1 TGTGCCAGCAGCTTAGGGACAGGGGGAGGAAACACCATATATTTT CASSLGTGGGNTIYF
TRBJ1-6 TRBV5-4 NA NA TGTGCCAGCAGCTTCGAGGGTTCACCCCTCCACTTT CASSFEGSPLHF